This T cell receptor beta chain was recorded in a study of cytomegalovirus exposure and HLA in healthy donors. Findings of the study overall: Many donors shared some public TCRs, even though most TCR sequences were rare.

Remarks on this clone: Antigen specificity is unknown.

Germline CDR1 LNHDA, CDR2 SQIVND (reference sequence). The CDR3 consists of 14 residues. V shed 5 bases and J 5 bases; nucleotides not matched to a gene: 8. 60 Vbeta and 13 Jbeta primers were used in PCR. Here immunoSEQ multiplex PCR was the method, and the copy in TCRdb shows in-frame clones only, minus some. The sample yields approximately 200,000 clones, about 80% seen once. The sequencing sample was made of PBMCs. This chain uses TRBV19 with TRBJ2-5; 7 bases line up with TRBD1. This clonotype originated in a woman younger than 30 in good health and CMV-seropositive. The CDR3 protein is CASSVRGREETQYF. The CDR3 nucleotides read TGTGCCAGTAGTGTGAGGGGGCGCGAGGAGACCCAGTACTTC.